What follows are 14 T cell receptor beta chains derived from one specimen sequenced in a study of blood T cell repertoires in COVID-19. The method was immunoSEQ multiplex PCR; TCRdb's version includes in-frame clones alone and lacks a portion of them. This sample has roughly 32,000 clones, with about nine tenths found just once. Sequencing was performed on peripheral blood. These receptors were collected from a man in his fifties or sixties with active COVID-19.

In its sample, this clone ranks as medium-sized (0.01 to 0.1%). V is TRBV24-1 and J is TRBJ2-7; D gene uncertain. The length of the CDR3 is 12 residues. Trimming took off 9 bases at V and 1 base at J, with 9 bases between the two ends. Germline values: CDR1 KGHDR, CDR2 SFDVKD. CDR3: CATSVRSYEQYF. The CDR3 DNA is TGTGCCACCTCCGTCCGGTCCTACGAGCAGTACTTC.

V and J are TRBV24-1 and TRBJ2-5; 7 positions match TRBD2. Germline V gives CDR1 KGHDR, CDR2 SFDVKD. This CDR3 spans 14 amino acids. V dropped 3 bases and J dropped 5; count of bases not matched to a gene: 5. In DNA form, the CDR3 reads TGTGCCACCAGTGATGCGGGGGAGGAGGAGACCCAGTACTTC. Translating gives CATSDAGEEETQYF.

This rearrangement joins TRBV6-5 to TRBJ1-2; D is unresolved. This CDR3 is 13 amino acids long. Trimming removed 2 bases from V and 5 bases from J, with 9 bases in between. Germline V gives CDR1 MNHEY, CDR2 SVGAGI. The CDR3 spells CASSYPRVYGYTF. In nucleotides, the CDR3 is TGTGCCAGCAGTTACCCTAGAGTTTATGGCTACACCTTC.

V gene TRBV5-6 combines with J gene TRBJ1-5, with D perhaps matching TRBD1 (5 bases). Germline-derived CDR1 and CDR2 are SGHDT and YYEEEE. The CDR3 contains 15 residues. Between the trimmed V and J ends, which lost 4 bases and 0 bases, there was a span of 11 bases. In nucleotides, the CDR3 is TGTGCCAGCAGCCCCGGGGGTTATAGCAATCAGCCCCAGCATTTT. Amino acids: CASSPGGYSNQPQHF.

V and J are TRBV5-4 and TRBJ2-1; D perhaps matches TRBD1 (6 bases). This CDR3 spans 14 amino acids. Germline assignment: CDR1 SGHNT and CDR2 YYREEE (reference sequence). V dropped 2 bases and J dropped 4 bases, with 10 bases sitting between them. CDR3 region: CASSFRGSYNEQFF. Here the CDR3 DNA reads TGTGCCAGCAGCTTCAGGGGAAGTTACAATGAGCAGTTCTTC.

This rearrangement joins TRBV4-2 to TRBJ2-1; 8 bases map to TRBD2. CDR1 LGHNA and CDR2 YNFKEQ come from the germline V gene. There are 17 residues in the CDR3. The J segment lost 1 base and the V segment lost 0 bases, leaving 5 bases of the junction unmatched. The CDR3 DNA sequence: TGTGCCAGCAGCCAAGAAGAGTTAGCGGGATCCTACAATGAGCAGTTCTTC. Its translation is CASSQEELAGSYNEQFF.

The rearrangement joins TRBV3-1 (or the pseudogene TRBV3-2) to TRBJ1-6; D perhaps matches TRBD1 (6 bases). Germline loops: CDR1 LGHDT, CDR2 YNNKEL (reference sequence). This CDR3 is built from 14 residues. V gave up 5 bases and J gave up 11 bases, with 16 bases separating them. CDR3 bases: TGTGCCAGCAGCGTGGGGGGGGCCACCCCACCCCTCCACTTT. Residues: CASSVGGATPPLHF.

J is TRBJ2-3 and V is TRBV18, with TRBD1 as a possible D gene (6 bases). The germline V gene encodes CDR1 KGHSH and CDR2 LQKENI. This CDR3 is built from 14 residues. V lost 1 base and J lost 4, with 9 bases in between. The CDR3 loop is CASSPQAGADTQYF. Written as DNA, the CDR3 is TGTGCCAGCTCACCACAGGCAGGGGCAGATACGCAGTATTTT.

The chain uses TRBV27 and TRBJ2-3; perhaps TRBD1 as D (7 bases). The length of the CDR3 is 14 residues. CDR1 and CDR2 from the germline V gene are MNHEY and SMNVEV (reference sequence). Trimming left V 6 bases short and J 2 bases short, with 12 bases between. In nucleotides, the CDR3 is TGTGCCAGCAGCCGGAGGGGGCCCACAGATACGCAGTATTTT. It yields the protein CASSRRGPTDTQYF.

V is TRBV5-4 and J is TRBJ1-3; D might be TRBD1 (5 bases). Germline assignment: CDR1 SGHNT and CDR2 YYREEE (reference sequence). The germline V and J ends were trimmed by 0 bases and 7 bases, with 11 bases remaining between them. CDR3 length: 14 residues. CDR3 region: CASSLGQNLNTIYF. As DNA, the CDR3 is TGTGCCAGCAGCTTGGGACAGAATCTTAACACCATATATTTT.

This sequence joins TRBV14 and TRBJ2-5, with 7 bases fitting TRBD1. J gave up 5 bases and V 0 bases, and 9 bases lay outside the gene matches. Looked up from germline, CDR1 is SGHDN and CDR2 is FVKESK. The CDR3 extends over 16 amino acids. The CDR3 reads CASSQETGELRETQYF. The CDR3 bases are TGTGCCAGCAGCCAAGAAACAGGGGAGCTGAGGGAGACCCAGTACTTC.

This chain joins TRBV9 and TRBJ2-1; TRBD1 is a possible D gene (7 bases). The V end lost 3 bases, the J end lost 9 bases, and 13 bases lay between the germline ends. The germline gives CDR1 SGDLS, CDR2 YYNGEE. This CDR3 spans 13 amino acids. CDR3 nucleotide sequence: TGTGCCAGCAGCGAGGGGGCGGGGTTTGAGCAGTTCTTC. Translation: CASSEGAGFEQFF. The full variable domain, its missing parts supplied by reference TRBV9 and TRBJ2-1, is DSGVTQTPKHLITATGQRVTLRCSPRSGDLSVYWYQQSLDQGLQFLIQYYNGEERAKGNILERFSAQQFPDLHSELNLSSLELGDSALYFCASSEGAGFEQFFGPGTRLTVL.

The chain couples TRBV5-5 to TRBJ2-5; 7 bases map to TRBD1. From germline, CDR1 is SGHKS and CDR2 YYEKEE (reference sequence). V lost 3 bases, J lost 5 bases, and 4 bases stayed unmatched. This CDR3 region has 13 residues. The CDR3 DNA reads TGTGCCAGCAGCTCGGGACAGCGCGAGACCCAGTACTTC. It is translated as CASSSGQRETQYF. Filled out from reference TRBV5-5 and TRBJ2-5, the complete variable domain reads DAGVTQSPTHLIKTRGQQVTLRCSPISGHKSVSWYQQVLGQGPQFIFQYYEKEERGRGNFPDRFSARQFPNYSSELNVNALLLGDSALYLCASSSGQRETQYFGPGTRLLVL.

The rearrangement uses TRBV7-2 and TRBJ1-2, with 10 positions matching TRBD1. V lost 5 bases and J lost 4; bases outside the gene matches: 7. The CDR3 sequence is 15 residues long. The germline V gene has CDR1 SGHTA and CDR2 FQGNSA. The CDR3 DNA reads as TGTGCCAGCAGCCCGAGGACAGGGGGGCTCTATGGCTACACCTTC. Its translation: CASSPRTGGLYGYTF.